These 27 T cell receptor beta chains originate from one sample sequenced in a study of immune heterogeneity within non-small cell lung tumors. As template, the study used bulk tumor genomic DNA at roughly 550 ng per sample. During surgery, each primary tumor gave multiple biopsies spaced as far apart as possible. The study cohort was described as untreated, and its members had newly diagnosed non-small cell lung cancer. They went on to have curative surgery. TCR beta CDR3 amplification used multiplex PCR with 32 V and 13 J primers. TCRdb called the multiplex PCR reads again in MiXCR, with one record for every CDR3 protein. The sample has about 3,000 distinct CDR3 sequences; 50% to 60% are singletons. The sample was lung tumor tissue. The receptors were sampled from a man aged 65 to 85 with non-small cell lung cancer.

The gene calls are TRBV9 and TRBJ2-1; D unclear. This CDR3 region has 13 residues. Germline values: CDR1 SGDLS, CDR2 YYNGEE. Deletions cut 0 bases from V and 6 bases from J, with 7 bases between. CDR3 loop: CASSVALVNEQFF. CDR3 coding DNA: TGTGCCAGCAGCGTAGCTCTTGTCAATGAGCAGTTCTTC.

V usage is TRBV2 and J usage is TRBJ2-1, with 8 bases aligning to TRBD2. There are 15 residues in the CDR3. Germline V gives CDR1 SNHLY, CDR2 FYNNEI. V was pared by 7 bases and J by 12 bases, with 17 bases of the junction left unmatched. The CDR3 sequence: CASKFSGLASESQFF. The CDR3 nucleotides read TGTGCCAGCAAGTTCTCAGGACTAGCCTCGGAGTCGCAGTTCTTC. Full variable domain (missing parts from reference TRBV2 and TRBJ2-1): EPEVTQTPSHQVTQMGQEVILRCVPISNHLYFYWYRQILGQKVEFLVSFYNNEISEKSEIFDDQFSVERPDGSNFTLKIRSTKLEDSAMYFCASKFSGLASESQFFGPGTRLTVL.

The chain joins TRBV28 to TRBJ2-1, with D possibly TRBD2 on 6 matching bases. CDR3 length: 16 amino acids. Trimming cost V 3 bases and J 5 bases, with 17 bases left between them. Per germline, CDR1 MDHEN and CDR2 SYDVKM. The CDR3 reads CASSFGSLAGNNEQFF. Written as DNA, the CDR3 is TGTGCCAGCAGTTTTGGGTCACTAGCAGGAAACAATGAGCAGTTCTTC.

The chain uses TRBV5-6 and TRBJ1-1; 9 bases align to TRBD1. Germline loops: CDR1 SGHDT, CDR2 YYEEEE. V gave up 4 bases and J gave up 3 bases; unmatched junction bases: 4. The CDR3 runs 14 residues. The CDR3, as DNA: TGTGCCAGCAGCCTGGGACAGGGTTACACTGAAGCTTTCTTT. Encoded protein: CASSLGQGYTEAFF.

The rearrangement uses TRBV5-1 and TRBJ1-2; D is possibly TRBD1 (6 bases). The CDR3 contains 15 residues. Between the trimmed V and J ends, which lost 0 bases and 4 bases, there was a span of 13 bases. CDR1 is SGHRS and CDR2 is YFSETQ in the germline V gene. The CDR3 coding sequence is TGCGCCAGCAGCTTGGTCAGAACAGGGCGCTATGGCTACACCTTC. Amino acid sequence: CASSLVRTGRYGYTF.

V usage is TRBV7-2 and J usage is TRBJ2-2; 8 nucleotides match TRBD2. The CDR3 covers 15 residues. J was trimmed by 7 bases and V by 5 bases; bases with no gene match: 9. Germline V CDR1 and CDR2: SGHTA, FQGNSA. CDR3 DNA: TGTGCCAGCAGCCCACCGGGACTAGTCGACGGGGAGCTGTTTTTT. Translating gives CASSPPGLVDGELFF. Complete variable domain (other parts from reference TRBV7-2 and TRBJ2-2): GAGVSQSPSNKVTEKGKDVELRCDPISGHTALYWYRQSLGQGLEFLIYFQGNSAPDKSGLPSDRFSAERTGGSVSTLTIQRTQQEDSAVYLCASSPPGLVDGELFFGEGSRLTVL.

V usage is TRBV28 and J usage is TRBJ1-6, with unresolved D. Between the trimmed V and J ends, which lost 6 bases and 7 bases, there was a span of 10 bases. Per germline, CDR1 MDHEN and CDR2 SYDVKM. The CDR3 has 13 residues. The CDR3 sequence is CASRGGFNSPLHF. The CDR3 DNA reads as TGTGCCAGCAGGGGAGGGTTCAATTCACCCCTCCACTTT. Full variable domain (rest looked up from reference TRBV28 and TRBJ1-6): DVKVTQSSRYLVKRTGEKVFLECVQDMDHENMFWYRQDPGLGLRLIYFSYDVKMKEKGDIPEGYSVSREKKERFSLILESASTNQTSMYLCASRGGFNSPLHFGNGTRLTVT.

J is TRBJ2-3 and V is TRBV6-1; D not certain. The germline V and J ends were trimmed by 9 bases and 1 base, with 8 bases remaining between them. The CDR3 runs 12 residues. The germline V gene has CDR1 MNHNS and CDR2 SASEGT. Here the CDR3 DNA reads TGTGCCAGTAACTCGGGCACAGATACGCAGTATTTT. This sequence encodes CASNSGTDTQYF.

V gene TRBV19 combines with J gene TRBJ2-1, with D possibly being TRBD2 (5 bases). The ends were cut back, 6 bases at V and 7 bases at J, with 19 bases in the middle. This CDR3 contains 15 residues. Germline V gene lookup returns CDR1 LNHDA and CDR2 SQIVND (reference sequence). The DNA for the CDR3 is TGTGCCAGTAGGGCCCTTTTGGGGAGTGCAAATGAGCAGTTCTTC. This sequence encodes CASRALLGSANEQFF.

The chain combines TRBV7-2 with TRBJ1-5; D not resolved. CDR1 and CDR2 from the germline V gene are SGHTA and FQGNSA. V was trimmed by 4 bases and J by 7 bases, leaving 11 bases between them. CDR3 length: 13 residues. CDR3 protein: CASSYKPEQPQHF. Written as DNA, the CDR3 is TGTGCCAGCAGCTATAAGCCAGAGCAGCCCCAGCATTTT.

The rearrangement uses TRBV28 and TRBJ2-1, with TRBD2 matching 7 bases. CDR1 is MDHEN and CDR2 is SYDVKM in the germline V gene. Trimming took 4 bases from V and 7 from J; bases not matched to a gene: 10. The CDR3 length is 15 residues. The CDR3 coding sequence is TGTGCCAGCAGTTCGGGACTACACTTCATGAATGAGCAGTTCTTC. Amino acid sequence: CASSSGLHFMNEQFF.

The chain uses TRBV6-4 and TRBJ2-7, with D possibly matching TRBD2 (6 bases). CDR1 MRHNA and CDR2 SNTAGT come from the germline V gene. This CDR3 has 14 amino acids. The V end was cut by 6 bases, the J end by 3 bases, with 15 bases between. CDR3 sequence (DNA): TGTGCCAGCAGGAGCAAAGCGGGTATCTACGAGCAGTACTTC. Translated: CASRSKAGIYEQYF.

The J gene is TRBJ1-6, the V gene TRBV20-1, with 8 bases identical to TRBD1. The length of the CDR3 is 15 residues. Trimming took 1 base from V and 9 from J; bases not matched to a gene: 8. Germline CDR1 reads DFQATT; CDR2 reads SNEGSKA (reference sequence). CDR3: CSARAEGQGGSPLHF. The CDR3 DNA reads as TGCAGTGCTAGAGCAGAAGGACAGGGTGGTTCACCCCTCCACTTT.

The chain has TRBV6-2 or TRBV6-3 and TRBJ2-7; the match to TRBD1 covers 7 bases. CDR1 and CDR2 from the germline V gene are MNHEY and SVGEGT. The CDR3 runs to 13 residues. V lost 7 bases, J lost 2 bases, and 5 bases stayed unmatched. The CDR3 DNA sequence: TGTGCCAGCAATCCGACAGGGACCTACGAGCAGTACTTC. It encodes CASNPTGTYEQYF.

This clonotype is large (0.1 to 1%). The rearrangement joins TRBV4-1 to TRBJ1-2; D gene uncertain. Germline values: CDR1 MGHRA, CDR2 YSYEKL. The CDR3 runs 14 residues. Trimming left V 0 bases short and J 5 bases short, with 10 bases between. The CDR3 reads CASSQDRAQYGYTF. CDR3 bases: TGCGCCAGCAGCCAAGATAGGGCTCAGTATGGCTACACCTTC.

This clonotype was recorded a few times. The chain links TRBV7-8 to TRBJ2-7, with D unclear. Trimming took 2 bases from V and 7 from J, leaving 9 bases between them. This CDR3 is 12 amino acids long. Germline CDR1 reads SGHVS; CDR2 reads FQNEAQ. CDR3 residues: CASSLTSREQYF. The CDR3 DNA is TGTGCCAGCAGCTTAACGTCCAGGGAGCAGTACTTC.

The chain employs TRBV30 and TRBJ1-1, with TRBD1 matching 8 bases. Germline loops: CDR1 GTSNPN, CDR2 SVGIG (reference sequence). The V and J ends lost 1 base and 5 bases, in that order; junction bases with no gene match: 6. This CDR3 has 14 amino acids. The CDR3 DNA reads TGTGCCTGGAGTGGGACAGGGTATACGACTGAAGCTTTCTTT. Translation gives CAWSGTGYTTEAFF.

V gene TRBV28 combines with J gene TRBJ1-1; D remains unclear. The CDR3 consists of 12 residues. The V end lost 10 bases, the J end lost 1 base, and 10 bases lay between the germline ends. Looked up from germline, CDR1 is MDHEN and CDR2 is SYDVKM. CDR3: CATSPRNTEAFF. CDR3 DNA: TGTGCCACGTCGCCTAGGAACACTGAAGCTTTCTTT.

In its sample, this clonotype was seen a few times. CDR3 in DNA: TGTGCCAGCAGCCCCCGTTTAGCGGGAGGGAGCACAGATACGCAGTATTTT. This gives the protein CASSPRLAGGSTDTQYF. The chain combines TRBV11-2 with TRBJ2-3; 11 bases align to TRBD2. The germline CDR1 and CDR2 sequences are SGHAT and FQNNGV. The V gene end was trimmed by 5 bases and the J gene end by 0 bases; junction bases not matched to a gene: 7. The CDR3 length is 17 residues. Looking up the rest from reference TRBV11-2 and TRBJ2-3 gives the full variable domain: EAGVAQSPRYKIIEKRQSVAFWCNPISGHATLYWYQQILGQGPKLLIQFQNNGVVDDSQLPKDRFSAERLKGVDSTLKIQPAKLEDSAVYLCASSPRLAGGSTDTQYFGPGTRLTVL.

The chain is built from TRBV27 and TRBJ2-3; D unresolved. The CDR3 covers 14 residues. The germline V gene has CDR1 MNHEY and CDR2 SMNVEV (reference sequence). The V and J ends lost 3 bases and 3 bases respectively, with 10 bases between them. CDR3 nucleotides: TGTGCCAGCAGTTTCTCAGGCCTTACAGATACGCAGTATTTT. It is translated as CASSFSGLTDTQYF.

This clonotype was found a few times. CDR3 amino acids: CASSFRVGQPQHF. CDR3 coding DNA: TGTGCCAGCAGCTTCAGGGTAGGGCAGCCCCAGCATTTT. V gene TRBV7-2 combines with J gene TRBJ1-5, with TRBD1 as a possible D gene (5 bases). Germline CDR1 is SGHTA and CDR2 is FQGNSA. V was cut by 3 bases and J by 7 bases, with 10 bases left in between. The CDR3 runs 13 residues. Using reference TRBV7-2 and TRBJ1-5 for the parts outside the CDR3, the full variable domain is GAGVSQSPSNKVTEKGKDVELRCDPISGHTALYWYRQSLGQGLEFLIYFQGNSAPDKSGLPSDRFSAERTGGSVSTLTIQRTQQEDSAVYLCASSFRVGQPQHFGDGTRLSIL.

This clonotype has just a few counts. The gene calls are TRBV18 and TRBJ1-1; TRBD1 is a possible D gene (5 bases). In germline, CDR1 is KGHSH, CDR2 LQKENI. This CDR3 is built from 15 residues. Trimming left V 6 bases short and J 1 base short, with 15 bases between. CDR3 sequence (DNA): TGTGCCAGCTCGTCAAACGGGGGGAGGAACACTGAAGCTTTCTTT. It yields the protein CASSSNGGRNTEAFF.

The V gene is TRBV18, the J gene TRBJ1-1, with D maybe TRBD1 (6 bases). This CDR3 contains 16 residues. Germline CDR1 KGHSH, CDR2 LQKENI. V was cut by 6 bases and J by 2 bases, with 19 bases left in between. The CDR3 nucleotides are TGTGCCAGCTCCCAGAACAGACAGGCTTTTAACACTGAAGCTTTCTTT. It codes for CASSQNRQAFNTEAFF.

This clonotype was detected a few times. The chain couples TRBV19 to TRBJ2-4, with no clear D. The V end lost 1 base, the J end lost 7 bases, and 11 bases lay between the germline ends. The length of the CDR3 is 14 residues. In germline, CDR1 is LNHDA, CDR2 SQIVND (reference sequence). CDR3 in amino acids: CASSIGWVGNIQYF. The DNA of the CDR3 is TGTGCCAGTAGTATAGGATGGGTTGGGAACATTCAGTACTTC.

The rearrangement joins TRBV16 to TRBJ1-4; D not resolved. CDR3 size: 13 residues. The V end lost 2 bases, the J end lost 8 bases, and 9 bases lay between the germline ends. Germline CDR1 and CDR2: KGHSY and FQNENV. Here the CDR3 reads CASSQGDEEKLFF. Written as DNA, the CDR3 is TGTGCCAGCAGCCAAGGCGACGAAGAAAAACTGTTTTTT.

A remark on this clonotype: A junction end diverges from the germline sequence, so it may reflect a read error. The V and J genes are TRBV19 and TRBJ2-7; perhaps TRBD1 as D (6 bases). CDR1 and CDR2 (germline): LNHDA, SQIVND (reference sequence). The CDR3 is 15 amino acids. CDR3 sequence: CTSSIWATGRYEQYF. In nucleotides, the CDR3 is TGTACCAGTAGTATATGGGCGACAGGCAGGTACGAGCAGTACTTC. The full variable domain, with the rest looked up from reference TRBV19 and TRBJ2-7, is DGGITQSPKYLFRKEGQNVTLSCEQNLNHDAMYWYRQDPGQGLRLIYYSQIVNDFQKGDIAEGYSVSREKKESFPLTVTSAQKNPTAFYLCTSSIWATGRYEQYFGPGTRLTVT.

The CDR3 DNA reads as TGTGCCAGCAGCCAATTCCGGACAGGGGAAAATGGCTATGGCTACACCTTC. Its translation is CASSQFRTGENGYGYTF. The gene calls are TRBV3-1 and TRBJ1-2; 9 bases match TRBD1. The V gene end was trimmed by 2 bases and the J gene end by 4 bases; junction bases not matched to a gene: 11. Germline CDR1 reads LGHDT; CDR2 reads YNNKEL (reference sequence). The CDR3 consists of 17 residues. The full variable domain, in which reference TRBV3-1 and TRBJ1-2 provide the parts outside the CDR3, is DTAVSQTPKYLVTQMGNDKSIKCEQNLGHDTMYWYKQDSKKFLKIMFSYNNKELIINETVPNRFSPKSPDKAHLNLHINSLELGDSAVYFCASSQFRTGENGYGYTFGSGTRLTVV.